This T cell receptor (beta chain) appears in the sequencing data of a study of long-term antiretroviral therapy in people with HIV. Overall study: A decade or so separates the oldest specimens from the later 2015 immediate-ART recommendation. General study points: Documentation of ART adherence, viral resistance or therapy changes was absent.

This CDR3 is built from 15 residues. V shed 4 bases and J 2 bases; nucleotides not matched to a gene: 9. Germline V gene sequence: CDR1 SGDLS, CDR2 YYNGEE. Researchers report immunoSEQ v3.0 was run at survey level. Profiled with immunoSEQ multiplex PCR; TCRdb holds only in-frame clones, not every one. The sample records 25,000 to 30,000 clones, less than 90% being singletons. A remark on this clone: The antigen is not known.

The rearrangement links TRBV9 to TRBJ2-7; 7 nucleotides agree with TRBD1. This sample comprised unsorted PBMCs, obtained 0.4 years after starting antiretroviral therapy. The receptor was derived from a man between 18 and 29 years old with HIV. The CDR3 loop is CASSLRGTETYEQYF. The DNA for the CDR3 is TGTGCCAGCAGCCTCAGAGGGACAGAAACCTACGAGCAGTACTTC.